A selection of T cell receptor beta chains follows, all from one sample in a study of CD8+ T cells in alopecia areata. Using immunoSEQ multiplex PCR, the repertoire was profiled, and TCRdb retains in-frame clones only, with some absent. The top ten hold roughly an eighth of the sample, which has approximately 180,000 clones, less than 75% seen once. Sequenced here: CD8+ T cells sorted from blood, sampled at week 0. The receptors were gathered from a human donor with alopecia areata. Each CDR3 is given with its conserved first and last residue.

V gene	J gene	CDR3 protein
TRBV10-3	TRBJ2-1	CAISNRDTPGNEQFF
TRBV19	TRBJ1-4	CASSDRAGEKLFF
TRBV9	TRBJ1-2	CASSSRRGYTF
TRBV7-8	TRBJ1-6	CASSRPGQGSSPLHF
TRBV14	TRBJ2-6	CASSQDPRNVLTF
TRBV29-1	TRBJ2-7	CSVVLYEQYF
TRBV2	TRBJ2-2	CASRPTETNTGELFF
TRBV27	TRBJ2-7	CASGTSSYEQYF
TRBV13	TRBJ2-2	CASSSGQGNTGELFF
TRBV30	TRBJ2-7	CAWTGTSYEQYF
TRBV29-1	TRBJ2-5	CSVGRDSEQETQYF
TRBV25-1	TRBJ1-5	CASSDGDRRIFSNQPQHF
TRBV29-1	TRBJ2-7	CSVEAGSYEQYF
TRBV13	TRBJ1-6	CASSLLMSSYNSPLHF
TRBV30	TRBJ2-3	CAWSGTGGDTQYF
TRBV13	TRBJ1-2	CASSYQNNYGYTF
TRBV15	TRBJ2-3	CATRPGLGAFDTQYF
TRBV4-1	TRBJ2-7	CATGAGGQLDEQYF
TRBV13	TRBJ1-5	CASSTMGQPQHF
TRBV15	TRBJ2-5	CATSSPGSFQETQYF
TRBV9	TRBJ2-5	CASSVLAGSGQETQYF
TRBV19	TRBJ2-1	CASSMSGGYYNEQFF
TRBV11-2	TRBJ2-4	CASSWTPEAIQYF
TRBV6-4	TRBJ2-2	CASSDSAGVDGELFF
TRBV6-5	TRBJ1-1	CASSNGYTEAFF
TRBV5-6	TRBJ1-5	CASSWGQGALGQPQHF
TRBV4-1	TRBJ1-5	CASSQELGQGAQPQHF
TRBV29-1	TRBJ2-7	CSGQVSYEQYF
TRBV7-9	TRBJ1-1	CASSTGLGTGNTEAFF
TRBV11-2	TRBJ1-5	CASSFFPGDSNQPQHF
TRBV29-1	TRBJ1-2	CSVEDEGVGYTF
TRBV14	TRBJ2-5	CASSQGGETQYF
TRBV6-1	TRBJ2-5	CASREGETQYF
TRBV29-1	TRBJ2-7	CSVEREQGGYEQYF
TRBV7-9	TRBJ2-1	CASSLVGGFGNEQFF
TRBV7-9	TRBJ2-3	CASMGPIGADTQYF
TRBV30	TRBJ2-7	CAWCMGQTYEQYF
TRBV29-1	TRBJ2-5	CSVDLGQGEETQYF
TRBV4-2	-	CASSGRGQGGEQYF
TRBV6-5	TRBJ2-3	CASSYRGAPTDTQYF
TRBV29-1	TRBJ2-1	CSVEEGLYQGEQFF
TRBV13	TRBJ2-3	CASSLGLASTDTQYF
TRBV27	TRBJ1-5	CASSGYNQPQHF
TRBV14	TRBJ2-1	CASSQGGGRHNEQFF
TRBV30	TRBJ2-1	CAWSLTVEQFF
TRBV13	TRBJ2-3	CASSSSVSGGGDTQYF
TRBV6-5	TRBJ1-1	CASSELQGAEAFF